This section outlines one T cell receptor beta chain sequence together with its context. Antigen: not known. This specimen belongs to a study of cytomegalovirus exposure and HLA in healthy donors. Study context: The early release's HLA-typed donors yielded 78 million or so unique TCRs. Study outcomes and limitations: Some V segments, including TRBV6-2 and TRBV6-3, were excluded as indistinguishable.

60 Vbeta and 13 Jbeta primers were used in PCR. TCRdb keeps only in-frame clones here, not all; method: immunoSEQ multiplex PCR. The table records 110,000 or so clones, around 78% of them present only once. CDR3 length: 14 residues. Germline V CDR1 and CDR2: MDHEN, SYDVKM. Trimming took 6 bases from V and 1 from J; bases not matched to a gene: 5. The chain combines TRBV28 with TRBJ1-2; TRBD1 matches at 7 bases. The TCR was taken from a male donor in good health and CMV-seronegative. Sequencing input: PBMCs. This CDR3 reads CASSKDRINYGYTF. The CDR3 DNA is TGTGCCAGCAGCAAGGACAGGATTAACTATGGCTACACCTTC.